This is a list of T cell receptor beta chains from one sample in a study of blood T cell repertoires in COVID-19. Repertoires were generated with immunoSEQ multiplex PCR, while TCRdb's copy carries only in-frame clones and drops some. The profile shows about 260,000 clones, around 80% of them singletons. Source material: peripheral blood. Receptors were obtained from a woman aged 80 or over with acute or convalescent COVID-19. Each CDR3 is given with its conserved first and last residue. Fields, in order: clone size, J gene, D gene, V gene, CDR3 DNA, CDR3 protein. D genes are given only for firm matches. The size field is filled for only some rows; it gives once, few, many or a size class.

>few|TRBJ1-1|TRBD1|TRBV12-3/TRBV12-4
TGTGCCAGCAGTCTGACCGGGACAGCGGCTTTCTTT
CASSLTGTAAFF
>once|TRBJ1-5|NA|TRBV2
TGTGCCAGCAGTGAAGCGCGTGGGCCAGGCCAGCCCCAGCATTTT
CASSEARGPGQPQHF
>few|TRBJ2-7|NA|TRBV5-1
TGCGCCAGCAGCTTCTCCAGGGAACCCTACGAGCAGTACTTC
CASSFSREPYEQYF
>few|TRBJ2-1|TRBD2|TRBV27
TGTGCCAGCAGTCGGGCGGGGAGGGCCTACAATGAGCAGTTCTTC
CASSRAGRAYNEQFF
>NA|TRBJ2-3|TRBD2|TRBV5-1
TGCGCCAGCAGCTTGGGGCGGGGGACCACAGATACGCAGTATTTT
CASSLGRGTTDTQYF
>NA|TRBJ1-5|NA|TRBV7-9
TGTGCCAGCAGCTTAGCGGGAGGTAAAGTTAGCAATCAGCCCCAGCATTTT
CASSLAGGKVSNQPQHF
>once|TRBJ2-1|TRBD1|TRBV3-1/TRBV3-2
TGTGCCAGCAGCCCCCAGGGGGTCCGCGATGAGCAGTTCTTC
CASSPQGVRDEQFF
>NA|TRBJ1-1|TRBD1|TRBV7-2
TGTGCCAGCAGAGTCACAGGGGTGGGCACTGAAGCTTTCTTT
CASRVTGVGTEAFF
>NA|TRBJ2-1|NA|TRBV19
TGTGCCAGTAGTTTTGTAGGACTATCCAATGAGCAGTTCTTC
CASSFVGLSNEQFF
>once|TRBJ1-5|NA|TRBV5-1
TGCGCCAGCAGCTTGTCTGTGGGGCCTAATCAGCCCCAGCATTTT
CASSLSVGPNQPQHF
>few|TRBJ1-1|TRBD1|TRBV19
TGTGCCAGTAGTGGGGGAACCACAGGGGCCACTGAAGCTTTCTTT
CASSGGTTGATEAFF
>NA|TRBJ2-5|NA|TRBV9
TGTGCCAGCAGCGTACGGGGAGTTGGAGAGACCCAGTACTTC
CASSVRGVGETQYF
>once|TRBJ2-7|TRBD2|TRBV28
TGTGCCAGCAGCATCGGGACTAGTCACTACGAGCAGTACTTC
CASSIGTSHYEQYF
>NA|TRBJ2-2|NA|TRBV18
TGTGCCAGCTCAGCCCAGAACGCGAACACCGGGGAGCTGTTTTTT
CASSAQNANTGELFF
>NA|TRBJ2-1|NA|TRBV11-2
TGTGCCAGCAGCCAATACAATGAGCAGTTCTTC
CASSQYNEQFF
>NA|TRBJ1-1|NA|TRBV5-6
TGTGCCAGCAGCCCCAAACAGACAGAAATGAACACTGAAGCTTTCTTT
CASSPKQTEMNTEAFF
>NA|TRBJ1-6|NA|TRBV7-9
TGTGCCAGCAGCCAGGGTAGAGGCGGTTCACCCCTCCACTTT
CASSQGRGGSPLHF
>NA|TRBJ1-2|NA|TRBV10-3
TGTGCCATCAGTGTTTCGGGGAACGGCTACACCTTC
CAISVSGNGYTF
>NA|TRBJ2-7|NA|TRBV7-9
TGTGCCAGCAGCCATCCGGGAGGACAGGGCTCCTACGAGCAGTACTTC
CASSHPGGQGSYEQYF
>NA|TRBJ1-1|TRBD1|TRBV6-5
TGTGCCAGCAGCCCGGGACAGGGGAGAGAAGCTTTCTTT
CASSPGQGREAFF
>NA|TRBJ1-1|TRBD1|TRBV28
TGTGCCAGCAGTTTAGACAGGGTGGCTTTCTTT
CASSLDRVAFF
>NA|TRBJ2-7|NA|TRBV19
TGTGCCAGTAGTCTCCATCACTTCTACGAGCAGTACTTC
CASSLHHFYEQYF
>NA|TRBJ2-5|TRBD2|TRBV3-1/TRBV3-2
TGTGCCAGCAGCCAAGCCCCCCGAGGGAGGGGAGGAGAGACCCAGTACTTC
CASSQAPRGRGGETQYF
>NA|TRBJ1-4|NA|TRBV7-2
TGTGCCAGCAGCCCAGGCTCCTTTGAAAAACTGTTTTTT
CASSPGSFEKLFF
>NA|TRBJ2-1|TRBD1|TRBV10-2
TGCGCCAGCAGTGAAATTCAGGGGGCCTACAATGAGCAGTTCTTC
CASSEIQGAYNEQFF
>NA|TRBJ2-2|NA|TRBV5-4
TGTGCCAGCACCAAAACGGGGGGCGACACCGGGGAGCTGTTTTTT
CASTKTGGDTGELFF
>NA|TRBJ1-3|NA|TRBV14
TGTGCCAGCAGCTCCCACAGGGTAACCGGAAACACCATATATTTT
CASSSHRVTGNTIYF
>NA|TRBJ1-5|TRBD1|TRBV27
TGTGCCAGCAGATTGACAGGGGTTAGCAATCAGCCCCAGCATTTT
CASRLTGVSNQPQHF
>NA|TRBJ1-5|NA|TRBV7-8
TGTGCCAGCAGCTTAAGGCAGGAGGGCCAGCCCCAGCATTTT
CASSLRQEGQPQHF
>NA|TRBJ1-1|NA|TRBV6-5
TGTGCCAGCAGCTGGACTTCTGGGGACTCTGAAGCTTTCTTT
CASSWTSGDSEAFF
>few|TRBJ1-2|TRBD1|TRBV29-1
TGCAGCGTTGAAGATACAGGGGGTTCCCGTCTTGGCTACACCTTC
CSVEDTGGSRLGYTF
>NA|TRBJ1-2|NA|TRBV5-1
TGCGCCAGCAGCCCGGGACTGAACTATGGCTACACCTTC
CASSPGLNYGYTF
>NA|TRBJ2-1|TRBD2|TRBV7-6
TGTGCCAGCAGGGGACTAGCGGGAACCAGTGAGCAGTTCTTC
CASRGLAGTSEQFF
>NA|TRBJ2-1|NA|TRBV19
TGTGCCAGTAGCCCGACAGTAAGCTCCTACAATGAGCAGTTCTTC
CASSPTVSSYNEQFF
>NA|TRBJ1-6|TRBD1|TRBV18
TGTGCCAGCTCACTACAGGGGGATTATTTCGGGTATAATTCACCCCTCCACTTT
CASSLQGDYFGYNSPLHF
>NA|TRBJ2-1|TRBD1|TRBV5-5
TGTGCCAGCAGTTGGACAGGGCCGAACTACAATGAGCAGTTCTTC
CASSWTGPNYNEQFF
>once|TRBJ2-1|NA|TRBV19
TGTGCCAGTAGCCTTGGGGGGGCCCTCAATGAGCAGTTCTTC
CASSLGGALNEQFF
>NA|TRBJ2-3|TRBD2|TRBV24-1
TGTGCCACCAGTGATCCAAGCGGGGGGCCAGGAGTAGATACGCAGTATTTT
CATSDPSGGPGVDTQYF
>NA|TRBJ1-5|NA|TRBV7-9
TGTGCCAGCAGCCAAGGCGGGCAGCCCCAGCATTTT
CASSQGGQPQHF
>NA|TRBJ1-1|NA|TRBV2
TGTGCCAGCAGCCGGGGTACGAACACTGAAGCTTTCTTT
CASSRGTNTEAFF
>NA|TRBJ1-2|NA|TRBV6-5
TGTGCCAGCAGTTATTCGGCTGCAACAGGTGGCTACACCTTC
CASSYSAATGGYTF